These T cell receptor beta chains were read from a single sample in a study of T cell responses to AZD1222 COVID-19 vaccine. TCRdb keeps only in-frame clones here, not all; method: immunoSEQ multiplex PCR. The sample gives 100,000 or so clones, roughly nine tenths of which show up once; roughly 45% is in the top ten. The sequencing here drew on peripheral blood, taken 28 days after the second AZD1222 dose. The receptors were sampled from an adult who received the AZD1222 COVID-19 vaccine. The CDR3 runs from the conserved cysteine through the conserved F or W. The D gene is left open where the match is weak. Size tells how often a clone was seen (once, few, many) or the class of an expanded clone, and some rows leave it out.

NA	TRBV18	TRBJ2-5	TRBD2	CASSSLTSGMKGETQYF	TGTGCCAGCTCATCTTTGACTAGCGGGATGAAGGGAGAGACCCAGTACTTC
NA	TRBV19	TRBJ1-3	NA	CASSFGETGNTIYF	TGTGCCAGTAGTTTCGGGGAGACGGGAAACACCATATATTTT
once	TRBV27	TRBJ2-2	NA	CASSFTVGIAGELFF	TGTGCCAGCAGTTTTACGGTGGGGATAGCCGGGGAGCTGTTTTTT
once	TRBV27	TRBJ2-2	NA	CASSFLSGRYTGELFF	TGTGCCAGCAGTTTTCTGAGCGGACGATACACCGGGGAGCTGTTTTTT
NA	TRBV5-1	TRBJ2-1	NA	CASSLEAGSYNEQFF	TGCGCCAGCAGCTTGGAGGCGGGATCCTACAATGAGCAGTTCTTC
NA	TRBV4-3	TRBJ2-1	NA	CASSPKGERAYNEQFF	TGCGCCAGCAGCCCAAAAGGGGAGCGGGCCTACAATGAGCAGTTCTTC
NA	TRBV21-1	TRBJ1-5	NA	CASTGQPQHF	TGTGCCAGCACCGGTCAGCCCCAGCATTTT
few	TRBV5-4	TRBJ2-1	NA	CASSLAGGHEQFF	TGTGCCAGCAGCTTGGCCGGGGGCCATGAGCAGTTCTTC
few	TRBV6-6	TRBJ1-5	NA	CASILQDSSNQPQHF	TGTGCCAGCATTCTCCAGGACAGCAGCAATCAGCCCCAGCATTTT
NA	TRBV7-9	TRBJ2-7	NA	CASSPKRDSQTTSHEQYF	TGTGCCAGCAGCCCAAAACGGGACTCCCAGACCACATCCCACGAGCAGTACTTC
NA	TRBV28	TRBJ1-4	NA	CASTWEGLGKLFF	TGTGCCAGCACCTGGGAGGGGTTAGGAAAACTGTTTTTT